This T cell receptor beta chain was captured in a study of beta chain features in type 1 diabetes. Study information: The number of sorted cells examined across all samples was around 110 million.

What was sequenced were expressed TCRB transcripts, since all of the isolated RNA had been reverse transcribed. Only in-frame clones appear in the TCRdb table, and some are missing; sequencing was by immunoSEQ multiplex PCR. The sample yields around 110,000 clones, around 15% seen once. Every donor provided one heparinised blood draw, which averaged around 110 mL. Details on this clone: Its antigen is unknown.

Study-level points and caveats: Type 1 diabetes patients showed fewer insertions and more deletions at VDJ junctions. Type 1 diabetes patients had TCRB CDR3s that were shorter (moderately but significantly so) in all four CD4+ subsets.

Germline CDR1 LGHNA, CDR2 YSLEER. V shed 0 bases and J shed 7 bases, with 19 bases lying between them. There are 16 residues in the CDR3. Material: central memory CD4+ T cells from blood. The rearrangement uses TRBV4-3 and TRBJ2-7; possibly TRBD2 for D (5 bases). The receptor was isolated from a man aged 25-45 years with type 1 diabetes. CDR3 sequence: CASSQDRRETRFEQYF. CDR3 nucleotide sequence: TGCGCCAGCAGCCAAGATAGAAGGGAGACCCGCTTTGAGCAGTACTTC.